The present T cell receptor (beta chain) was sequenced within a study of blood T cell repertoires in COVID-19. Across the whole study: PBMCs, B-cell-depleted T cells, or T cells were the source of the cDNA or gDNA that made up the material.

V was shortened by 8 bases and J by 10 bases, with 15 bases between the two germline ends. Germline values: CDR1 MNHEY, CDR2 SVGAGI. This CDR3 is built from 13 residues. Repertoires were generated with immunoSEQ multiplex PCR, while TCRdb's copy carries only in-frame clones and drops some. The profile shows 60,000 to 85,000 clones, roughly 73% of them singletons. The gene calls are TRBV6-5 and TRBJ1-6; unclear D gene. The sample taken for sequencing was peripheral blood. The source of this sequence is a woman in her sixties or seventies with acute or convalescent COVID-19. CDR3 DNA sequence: TGTGCCAGCTGGAGGGAGCTGGCGTCACCCCTCCACTTT. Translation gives CASWRELASPLHF.